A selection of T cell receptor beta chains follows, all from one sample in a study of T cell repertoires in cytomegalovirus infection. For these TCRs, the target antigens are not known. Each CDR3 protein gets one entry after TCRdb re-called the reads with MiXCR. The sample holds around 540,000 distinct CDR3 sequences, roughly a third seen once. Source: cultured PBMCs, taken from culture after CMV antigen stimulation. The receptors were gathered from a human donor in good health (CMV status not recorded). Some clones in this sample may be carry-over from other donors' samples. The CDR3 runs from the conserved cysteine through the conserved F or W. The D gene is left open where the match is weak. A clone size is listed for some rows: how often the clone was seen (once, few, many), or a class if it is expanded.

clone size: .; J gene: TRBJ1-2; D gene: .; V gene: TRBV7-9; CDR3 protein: CASSVDSGNYGYTF; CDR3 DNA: TGTGCCAGCAGCGTAGACAGTGGGAACTATGGCTACACCTTC
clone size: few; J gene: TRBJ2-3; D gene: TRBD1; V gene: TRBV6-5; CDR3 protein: CASSYWTGGDVTQYF; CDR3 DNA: TGTGCCAGCAGTTACTGGACAGGGGGGGACGTTACGCAGTATTTT
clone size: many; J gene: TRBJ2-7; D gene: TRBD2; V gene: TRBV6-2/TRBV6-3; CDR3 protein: CASSSRTSRAGVYEQYF; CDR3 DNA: TGTGCCAGCAGTTCGAGGACTAGTCGAGCGGGAGTCTACGAGCAGTACTTC
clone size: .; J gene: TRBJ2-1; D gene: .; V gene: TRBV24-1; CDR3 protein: CATMTNSAEGGNEQFF; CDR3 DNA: TGTGCCACCATGACAAACTCAGCAGAAGGGGGCAATGAGCAGTTCTTC
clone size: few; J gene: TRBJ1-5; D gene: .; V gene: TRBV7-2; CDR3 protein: CASSFREEQPQHF; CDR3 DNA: TGTGCCAGCAGCTTCAGGGAGGAGCAGCCCCAGCATTTT
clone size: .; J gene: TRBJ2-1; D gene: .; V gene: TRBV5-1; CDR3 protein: CASSLQQLISYNEQFF; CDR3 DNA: TGCGCCAGCAGCTTACAGCAGCTTATCTCCTACAATGAGCAGTTCTTC
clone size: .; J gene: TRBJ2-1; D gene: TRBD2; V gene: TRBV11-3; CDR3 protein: CASSRGGANEQFF; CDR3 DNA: TGTGCCAGCAGCCGCGGGGGTGCAAATGAGCAGTTCTTC
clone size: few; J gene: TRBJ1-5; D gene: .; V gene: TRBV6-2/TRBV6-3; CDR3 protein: CASSYEGTSNQPQHF; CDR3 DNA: TGTGCCAGCAGTTACGAGGGTACGAGCAATCAGCCCCAGCATTTT
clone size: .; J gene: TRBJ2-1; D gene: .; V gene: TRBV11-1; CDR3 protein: CASSPIIYGNEQFF; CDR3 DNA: TGTGCCAGCAGCCCAATTATCTACGGCAATGAGCAGTTCTTC
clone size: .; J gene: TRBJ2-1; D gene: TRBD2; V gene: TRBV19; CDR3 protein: CASSASLAGGGNEQFF; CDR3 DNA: TGTGCCAGTAGTGCGTCCCTCGCGGGAGGCGGCAATGAGCAGTTCTTC
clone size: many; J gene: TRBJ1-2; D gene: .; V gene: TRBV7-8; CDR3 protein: CASSLYGKYGYTF; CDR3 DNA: TGTGCCAGCAGCTTATATGGGAAGTATGGCTACACCTTC
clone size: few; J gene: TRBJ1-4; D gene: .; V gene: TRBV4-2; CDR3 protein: CASSQGETDNEKLFF; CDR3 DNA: TGTGCCAGCAGCCAAGGGGAGACAGATAATGAAAAACTGTTTTTT
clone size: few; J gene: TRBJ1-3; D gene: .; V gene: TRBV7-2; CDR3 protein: CASSRMWESTIYF; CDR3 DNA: TGTGCCAGCAGCAGAATGTGGGAAAGCACCATATATTTT
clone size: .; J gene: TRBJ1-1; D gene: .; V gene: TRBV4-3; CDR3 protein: CASSQDARDEAFF; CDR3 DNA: TGCGCCAGCAGCCAAGATGCGAGAGACGAAGCTTTCTTT
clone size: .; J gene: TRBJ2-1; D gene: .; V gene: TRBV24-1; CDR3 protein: CATSDPRQAGINEQFF; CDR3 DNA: TGTGCCACCAGTGATCCTCGACAGGCCGGGATCAATGAGCAGTTCTTC
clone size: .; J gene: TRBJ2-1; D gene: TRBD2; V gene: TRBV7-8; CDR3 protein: CASSLGILAGVYNEQFF; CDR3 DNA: TGTGCCAGCAGCTTAGGGATACTAGCGGGTGTCTACAATGAGCAGTTCTTC
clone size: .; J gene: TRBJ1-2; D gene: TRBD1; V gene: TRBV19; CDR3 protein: CASSIGGTGDNYGYTF; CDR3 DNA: TGTGCCAGTAGTATAGGTGGGACAGGAGATAACTATGGCTACACCTTC
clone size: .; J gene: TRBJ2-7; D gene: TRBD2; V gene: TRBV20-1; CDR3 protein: CSAPRTSGGYEQYF; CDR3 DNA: TGCAGTGCTCCTCGGACTAGCGGGGGCTACGAGCAGTACTTC
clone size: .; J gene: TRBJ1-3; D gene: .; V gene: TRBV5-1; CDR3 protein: CASSLAVSSGNTIYF; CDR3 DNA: TGCGCCAGCAGCTTGGCAGTGAGCTCTGGAAACACCATATATTTT
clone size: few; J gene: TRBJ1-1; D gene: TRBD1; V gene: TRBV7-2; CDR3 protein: CASSLVGTGFAQAFF; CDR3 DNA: TGTGCCAGCAGCTTGGTGGGGACAGGGTTTGCTCAAGCTTTCTTT
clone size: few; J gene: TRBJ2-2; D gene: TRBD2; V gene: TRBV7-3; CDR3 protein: CASTTGLAGPNTGELFF; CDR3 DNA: TGTGCCAGCACGACGGGACTAGCGGGACCGAACACCGGGGAGCTGTTTTTT
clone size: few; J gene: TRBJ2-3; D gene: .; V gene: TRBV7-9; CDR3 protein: CASSFPRAGDTQYF; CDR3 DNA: TGTGCCAGCAGCTTTCCGAGGGCCGGAGATACGCAGTATTTT
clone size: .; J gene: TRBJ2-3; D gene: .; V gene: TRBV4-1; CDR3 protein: CASSQVHLSLTDTQYF; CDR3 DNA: TGCGCCAGCAGCCAAGTTCATTTATCTCTCACAGATACGCAGTATTTT
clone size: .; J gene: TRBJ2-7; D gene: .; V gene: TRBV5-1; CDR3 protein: CASSIGQFYEQYF; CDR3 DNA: TGCGCCAGCAGCATAGGACAGTTCTACGAGCAGTACTTC
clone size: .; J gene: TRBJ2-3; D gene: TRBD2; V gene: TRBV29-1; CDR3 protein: CSVEDGLADTQYF; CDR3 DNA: TGCAGCGTTGAAGATGGACTAGCGGATACGCAGTATTTT